This entry lists 24 T cell receptor beta chains sequenced from one sample in a study of blood T cells in healthy people across ages. For the second PCR, which ran for roughly 7 to 11 cycles, a sample-barcoded 5' primer and a J-beta primer mix were used. One entry per CDR3 protein, called by TCRdb with MiXCR from the 5' RACE reads. The sample shows around 1.5 million distinct CDR3 sequences, about 43% of them seen only once. Sample: blood. These receptors originate from a woman between 18 and 29 years old in good health.

CDR3 sequence (DNA): TGTGCCAGCACGGGCGGGAGCGGGAACACTGAAGCTTTCTTT. It codes for CASTGGSGNTEAFF. The chain joins TRBV7-2 to TRBJ1-1; D remains ambiguous. CDR3 length: 14 amino acids. Per the germline V gene, CDR1 is SGHTA and CDR2 is FQGNSA. V was cut by 7 bases and J by 1 base, with 13 bases left in between.

Concerning this clonotype: One end of the junction varies from germline; a read error may be responsible. This rearrangement joins TRBV4-1 to TRBJ2-6, with D possibly being TRBD1 (5 bases). Germline V gene data show CDR1 as MGHRA and CDR2 as YSYEKL. The CDR3 spans 16 residues. The CDR3 DNA sequence: TGCGCCAGCAGCCAACCGATCGACTCTGGGGCCAACGCCCTGACTTTC. Translating gives CASSQPIDSGANALTF.

The genes are TRBV5-6 and TRBJ2-6; D is undetermined. Trimming left V 2 bases short and J 0 bases short, with 9 bases between. There are 16 residues in the CDR3. CDR1 is SGHDT and CDR2 is YYEEEE in the germline V gene. CDR3 in DNA: TGTGCCAGCAGCTTTCGACACGACTCTGGGGCCAACGTCCTGACTTTC. It encodes CASSFRHDSGANVLTF.

There are a few counts of this clonotype. The chain joins TRBV2 to TRBJ1-2; D is unclear. Trimming took 6 bases from V and 4 from J, leaving 12 bases between them. Per germline, CDR1 SNHLY and CDR2 FYNNEI. CDR3 length: 13 amino acids. The CDR3 spells CASRGNGFYGYTF. For the CDR3, the DNA is TGTGCCAGCAGGGGAAACGGATTCTATGGCTACACCTTC.

The V call is TRBV20-1, the J call TRBJ1-6; D not certain. The CDR3 runs 13 residues. V was shortened by 0 bases and J by 9 bases, with 9 bases between the two germline ends. The V gene's germline CDR1 is DFQATT and CDR2 SNEGSKA (reference sequence). The CDR3 sequence: CSARDGPGSPLHF. Here the CDR3 DNA reads TGCAGTGCTAGAGATGGTCCTGGTTCACCCCTCCACTTT.

This rearrangement joins TRBV7-2 to TRBJ2-1, with D unresolved. The DNA end favors TRBJ2-7, so the J call may be wrong. Looked up from germline, CDR1 is SGHTA and CDR2 is FQGNSA. This CDR3 region has 17 residues. CDR3 nucleotide sequence: TGTGCCAGCAGCTCAGTTGAGGTTGTATATTCCTACAATGAGCAGTACTTC. It translates to CASSSVEVVYSYNEQYF.

V gene TRBV7-8 combines with J gene TRBJ2-1, with 7 bases identical to TRBD2. The trim removed 5 bases at V and 4 bases at J, leaving 11 bases unmatched. CDR1 is SGHVS and CDR2 is FQNEAQ in the germline V gene. This CDR3 is 16 amino acids long. CDR3 loop: CASSPQIGEGYNEQFF. The CDR3 DNA is TGTGCCAGCAGCCCCCAAATCGGGGAGGGATACAATGAGCAGTTCTTC.

The chain recombines TRBV6-4 with TRBJ1-5; a weak D match, TRBD1 (5 bases). Germline values: CDR1 MRHNA, CDR2 SNTAGT. This CDR3 spans 12 amino acids. The germline V and J ends were trimmed by 2 bases and 7 bases, with 6 bases remaining between them. The CDR3 DNA reads as TGTGCCAGCAGTGACGGGGACCAGCCCCAGCATTTT. This encodes CASSDGDQPQHF.

The chain is built from TRBV12-3 or TRBV12-4 and TRBJ2-3, with 9 bases matching TRBD2. The V and J ends lost 6 bases and 6 bases, in that order; junction bases with no gene match: 4. This CDR3 is 13 amino acids long. The CDR3 coding sequence is TGTGCCAGCAGGGCGGGGGGGCTGGATACGCAGTATTTT. Translated: CASRAGGLDTQYF.

The chain has TRBV20-1 and TRBJ2-7, with 9 bases lining up with TRBD1. The CDR3 loop spans 17 amino acids. V shed 0 bases and J 7 bases; nucleotides not matched to a gene: 16. The germline gives CDR1 DFQATT, CDR2 SNEGSKA (reference sequence). The CDR3 nucleotides are TGCAGTGCTAGAGACCCTAACGAACAGGGGGCCTACAATGAGCAGTACTTC. It specifies CSARDPNEQGAYNEQYF.

The CDR3 sequence: CASSEDPGEYF. The CDR3 nucleotides read TGTGCCAGCAGTGAGGACCCCGGGGAGTACTTC. The chain has TRBV2 and TRBJ2-7; TRBD2 might be the D (5 bases). CDR1 is SNHLY and CDR2 is FYNNEI in the germline V gene. This CDR3 spans 11 amino acids. V was pared by 3 bases and J by 11 bases, with 11 bases between. The full variable domain, in which reference TRBV2 and TRBJ2-7 provide the parts outside the CDR3, is EPEVTQTPSHQVTQMGQEVILRCVPISNHLYFYWYRQILGQKVEFLVSFYNNEISEKSEIFDDQFSVERPDGSNFTLKIRSTKLEDSAMYFCASSEDPGEYFGPGTRLTVT.

V and J are TRBV7-9 and TRBJ1-1, with D hard to call. Looked up from germline, CDR1 is SEHNR and CDR2 is FQNEAQ (reference sequence). This CDR3 comprises 16 residues. V dropped 1 base and J dropped 1 base, with 13 bases sitting between them. In DNA, the CDR3 is TGTGCCAGCAGCTTAGGAGTGGGGTCCACGAACACTGAAGCTTTCTTT. The encoded protein is CASSLGVGSTNTEAFF.

This clonotype was seen a few times. V is TRBV2 and J is TRBJ2-1, with D perhaps matching TRBD2 (6 bases). The CDR3 covers 15 residues. Germline V gives CDR1 SNHLY, CDR2 FYNNEI. V gave up 7 bases and J gave up 12 bases, with 25 bases separating them. The CDR3 nucleotides read TGTGCCAGCAACGAAAAACCACTAGGCGGGGTGTTGCAGTTCTTC. Translating gives CASNEKPLGGVLQFF.

This clonotype was picked up many times. The chain combines TRBV29-1 with TRBJ2-5; 10 bases align to TRBD2. The ends lost 3 bases at V and 2 bases at J; junction bases unmatched: 0. The CDR3 consists of 13 residues. Germline CDR1 is SQVTM and CDR2 is ANQGSEA. This CDR3 is CSVETSGQETQYF. The DNA for the CDR3 is TGCAGCGTTGAGACTAGCGGGCAAGAGACCCAGTACTTC.

The chain couples TRBV5-1 to TRBJ2-3; no definite D call. The CDR3 contains 17 residues. Per germline, CDR1 SGHRS and CDR2 YFSETQ. The germline V and J ends were trimmed by 2 bases and 1 base, with 17 bases remaining between them. The CDR3 reads CASSFRRAPPRTDTQYF. The CDR3 coding sequence is TGCGCCAGCAGCTTCCGACGGGCGCCACCTCGCACAGATACGCAGTATTTT.

The table lists this clonotype with a few counts. The chain joins TRBV11-2 to TRBJ2-1, with 7 nucleotides matching TRBD1. Germline CDR1 is SGHAT and CDR2 is FQNNGV. The CDR3 sequence is 15 residues long. Trimming removed 4 bases from V and 1 base from J; junction bases left unmatched: 4. CDR3 amino acids: CASSSQGLSYNEQFF. The CDR3, as DNA: TGTGCCAGCAGCTCACAGGGGCTGTCCTACAATGAGCAGTTCTTC.

This clonotype occurred a few times. The V call is TRBV13, the J call TRBJ2-4; D may match TRBD1 or TRBD2 (5 bases each). The J call may be faulty, since TRBJ2-5 better matches the DNA end. The CDR3 is 14 residues long. Germline lookup yields CDR1 PRHDT and CDR2 FYEKMQ (reference sequence). As DNA, the CDR3 is TGTGCCAGCAGCGTCAGAGGGGCCAGAGAGACCCAGTACTTC. It yields the protein CASSVRGARETQYF.

The chain uses TRBV27 and TRBJ2-1; 9 bases are shared with TRBD1. The V and J ends lost 3 bases and 12 bases, in that order; junction bases with no gene match: 15. The CDR3 is 16 residues long. Germline V gene data show CDR1 as MNHEY and CDR2 as SMNVEV (reference sequence). This CDR3 reads CASSFYPTTGGLVQFF. The DNA of the CDR3 is TGTGCCAGCAGTTTCTACCCCACGACAGGGGGATTGGTGCAGTTCTTC.

CDR3 sequence reads: CASSWTSGIVEQFF. The CDR3 nucleotides are TGCGCCAGCAGCTGGACTAGCGGGATTGTTGAGCAGTTCTTC. The V gene is TRBV5-1, the J gene TRBJ2-1; TRBD2 aligns across 12 bases. The junction had 4 bases not matched to a gene; V was cut back by 3 bases and J by 9 bases. CDR1 is SGHRS and CDR2 is YFSETQ in the germline V gene. The CDR3 is made up of 14 amino acids.

The chain recombines TRBV10-3 with TRBJ2-1, with 13 positions matching TRBD2. The CDR3 spans 16 residues. The junction had 13 bases not matched to a gene; V was cut back by 11 bases and J by 6 bases. The germline V gene encodes CDR1 ENHRY and CDR2 SYGVKD. The CDR3 sequence is CASRLAGGRIGNEQFF. CDR3 coding DNA: TGTGCCTCAAGACTAGCGGGGGGCCGTATAGGCAATGAGCAGTTCTTC.

The chain recombines TRBV3-1 with TRBJ1-5; maybe TRBD1 (6 bases). The CDR3 extends over 15 amino acids. V lost 3 bases and J lost 7, with 16 bases in between. Germline CDR1 LGHDT, CDR2 YNNKEL (reference sequence). This CDR3 is CASSHGQYQGQPQHF. DNA of the CDR3: TGTGCCAGCAGCCACGGACAGTACCAGGGACAGCCCCAGCATTTT.

On this clonotype: A junction end diverges from the germline sequence, so it may reflect a read error. V usage is TRBV6-1 and J usage is TRBJ1-1; D unresolved. CDR3 length equals 15 residues. Per the germline V gene, CDR1 is MNHNS and CDR2 is SASEGT. The CDR3 DNA sequence: TGTGTCAGCAGTAGCGGGCGGACGAGGTTGGTTGAAGCTTTCTTT. Its translation is CVSSSGRTRLVEAFF.

The chain carries TRBV12-3 or TRBV12-4 and TRBJ2-5, with D maybe TRBD2 (6 bases). The CDR3 has 15 residues. V dropped 7 bases and J dropped 1 base, with 16 bases sitting between them. The CDR3 coding sequence is TGTGCCAGCACCGTAGCGGAAGTGGGCCAAGAGACCCAGTACTTC. Translated, it gives CASTVAEVGQETQYF.

This chain uses TRBV9 with TRBJ1-4; no reliable D call. The germline gives CDR1 SGDLS, CDR2 YYNGEE. V was trimmed by 0 bases and J by 0 bases, leaving 18 bases between them. CDR3 length: 19 residues. As DNA, the CDR3 is TGTGCCAGCAGCGTAGATCCCGTAAGTCCCAGTGCAACTAATGAAAAACTGTTTTTT. Residues: CASSVDPVSPSATNEKLFF.